These 21 T cell receptor beta chains came from one sample sequenced in a study of T cells in Graves' hyperthyroidism and ophthalmopathy (dated by TCRdb to the late 2010s). Libraries were made using multiplex PCR. TCRdb names Illumina HiSeq 2000 as the instrument used. The TCR beta CDR3 regions were amplified from RNA transcripts. For the first round of RT-PCR on the TCR CDR3, the HTBI primer set was used together with the Qiagen OneStep RT-PCR kit. Through fastp at Q25 and MiXCR, TCRdb rebuilt clones from the public reads, retaining in-frame beta chains. Duplicate CDR3 protein sequences are folded into a single record with the most common DNA and genes. Within this sample are 600,000 or so distinct CDR3 sequences, with about 14% of them counted one time only. Clones ranked in the top ten supply approximately 12% of the sample. The sequenced material came from blood. The receptors derive from a woman aged 45-65 years with Graves' ophthalmopathy.

As concerns this clonotype: A much larger clone differs from this one at a single base, so this may be a read error. V and J are TRBV24-1 and TRBJ2-7, with D perhaps TRBD1 or TRBD2 (5 bases each). There are 15 residues in the CDR3. Germline CDR1 and CDR2: KGHDR and SFDVKD. The DNA for the CDR3 is TGTGCCGCCAGTGTCAGGATTGGGGGATCCTACGAGCAGTACTTC. Its translation: CAASVRIGGSYEQYF.

V gene TRBV19 combines with J gene TRBJ2-1; 7 bases are a match to TRBD2. CDR1 and CDR2 from the germline V gene are LNHDA and SQIVND (reference sequence). This CDR3 is built from 15 residues. J lost 1 base, V lost 7 bases, and 7 bases had no gene match. The CDR3 is CASNPKAGSYNEQFF. The CDR3 DNA reads TGTGCCAGTAACCCTAAAGCGGGGTCCTACAATGAGCAGTTCTTC.

The chain uses TRBV5-5 and TRBJ2-2; TRBD2 matches 9 bases. Trimming took 0 bases from V and 7 from J; bases not matched to a gene: 7. Germline loops: CDR1 SGHKS, CDR2 YYEKEE (reference sequence). The CDR3 is 16 residues long. CDR3 sequence: CASSLAGTSLGGELFF. The CDR3 DNA follows: TGTGCCAGCAGCTTGGCCGGGACTAGCTTGGGCGGGGAGCTGTTTTTT.

This clonotype was counted once. The chain links TRBV6-2 or TRBV6-3 to TRBJ2-1; D is ambiguous. CDR3 length: 11 amino acids. Trimming removed 6 bases from V and 10 bases from J, with 10 bases in between. Germline CDR1 MNHEY, CDR2 SVGEGT. The CDR3 reads CASSHRLEQFF. CDR3 sequence (DNA): TGTGCCAGCAGCCACAGATTAGAGCAGTTCTTC.

The sample holds a few counts of this clonotype. V is TRBV4-3 and J is TRBJ2-1; D uncertain. Trimming shortened V by 1 base and J by 5 bases, and 6 bases separated the two germline ends. The CDR3 contains 13 residues. Germline V gene lookup returns CDR1 LGHNA and CDR2 YSLEER. CDR3 region: CASSQGPDNEQFF. The CDR3 bases are TGCGCCAGCAGCCAAGGACCAGACAATGAGCAGTTCTTC.

This clonotype showed up just a few times. As DNA, the CDR3 is TGTGCCAGCAGCCAAGAGACTACTTACGAGCAGTACTTC. Translation: CASSQETTYEQYF. The chain employs TRBV4-2 and TRBJ2-7; tentatively, D is TRBD2 (5 bases). Germline V gives CDR1 LGHNA, CDR2 YNFKEQ. V was cut by 0 bases and J by 4 bases, with 7 bases left in between. The CDR3 totals 13 residues.

The sample holds many counts of this clonotype. CDR3 DNA sequence: TGTGCCAGCAGTTTAGACGCGGGAAACTCCTACGAGCAGTACTTC. Its translation is CASSLDAGNSYEQYF. V and J are TRBV27 and TRBJ2-7, with a tentative D call TRBD2 (6 bases). Trimming took off 2 bases at V and 0 bases at J, with 11 bases between the two ends. Germline loops: CDR1 MNHEY, CDR2 SMNVEV (reference sequence). There are 15 residues in the CDR3.

This clonotype was seen a handful of times. The chain joins TRBV5-1 to TRBJ1-1; 8 bases fit TRBD1. The CDR3 spans 15 residues. Unmatched junction bases numbered 3, after V lost 2 bases and J lost 0 bases. Germline V gene lookup returns CDR1 SGHRS and CDR2 YFSETQ. CDR3 amino acids: CASSLNRGLNTEAFF. CDR3 bases: TGCGCCAGCAGCTTAAACAGGGGGTTGAACACTGAAGCTTTCTTT.

This clonotype was seen repeatedly, ten times or more. V gene TRBV6-5 combines with J gene TRBJ2-3, with 7 nucleotides matching TRBD2. CDR3 length: 16 amino acids. Per germline, CDR1 MNHEY and CDR2 SVGAGI. V was pared by 2 bases and J by 3 bases, with 8 bases of the junction left unmatched. CDR3 nucleotide sequence: TGTGCCAGCAGTTACACCCCGGGGGGTACGACAGATACGCAGTATTTT. It specifies CASSYTPGGTTDTQYF.

This clonotype was counted many times. The V call is TRBV20-1, the J call TRBJ2-7; 7 nucleotides match TRBD2. Trimming cost V 0 bases and J 1 base; bases outside gene matches: 9. This CDR3 spans 16 amino acids. The V gene's germline CDR1 is DFQATT and CDR2 SNEGSKA (reference sequence). CDR3 amino acids: CSARDLGREWSYEQYF. The CDR3 bases are TGCAGTGCTAGAGATCTCGGGCGGGAGTGGTCCTACGAGCAGTACTTC.

This clonotype was found many times. The chain employs TRBV5-1 and TRBJ2-7, with D tentatively TRBD1 or TRBD2 (5 bases each). The CDR3 covers 15 residues. Looked up from germline, CDR1 is SGHRS and CDR2 is YFSETQ. V gave up 3 bases and J gave up 0 bases, with 13 bases separating them. In DNA form, the CDR3 reads TGCGCCAGCAGCTGGAGTCAGGGACGCTCCTACGAGCAGTACTTC. This gives the protein CASSWSQGRSYEQYF.

This clonotype was detected many times. The rearrangement uses TRBV10-3 and TRBJ2-1; 14 bases agree with TRBD2. Germline V gene data show CDR1 as ENHRY and CDR2 as SYGVKD. This CDR3 is 20 amino acids long. Unmatched junction bases numbered 10, after V lost 3 bases and J lost 0 bases. The CDR3 DNA reads TGTGCCATCAGTGACCCCGGACTAGCGGGAGGCCCAAGCTCCTACAATGAGCAGTTCTTC. Residues: CAISDPGLAGGPSSYNEQFF.

A note on this clonotype: A clone one base away is much larger, so this may be a read error. This chain joins TRBV18 and TRBJ2-7, with D perhaps matching TRBD1 (6 bases). Germline CDR1 KGHSH, CDR2 LQKENI. The CDR3 spans 13 residues. This chain's CDR3 is CVSSPAQGYEQYF. In DNA form, the CDR3 reads TGTGTCAGCTCACCGGCACAGGGTTACGAGCAGTACTTC.

This clonotype has at least ten counts. The chain combines TRBV12-3 or TRBV12-4 with TRBJ1-1; 11 positions agree with TRBD1. The CDR3 has 15 residues. Losses at the gene ends were 5 bases for V and 4 bases for J; bases not matched to a gene: 6. CDR3 sequence reads: CASSPGQGATTEAFF. The CDR3, as DNA: TGTGCCAGCAGTCCCGGACAGGGGGCGACCACTGAAGCTTTCTTT.

A word on this clonotype: At one boundary the junction diverges from the germline segment, which might be a read error. V usage is TRBV6-1 and J usage is TRBJ2-2; tentatively, D is TRBD1 or TRBD2 (5 bases each). CDR3 length: 16 amino acids. CDR1 and CDR2 from the germline V gene are MNHNS and SASEGT. The CDR3 loop reads CDSSPWDGANTGELFF. The CDR3 nucleotides read TGTGACAGCAGCCCTTGGGACGGCGCGAACACCGGGGAGCTGTTTTTT.

This clonotype was observed many times. The J gene is TRBJ2-1, the V gene TRBV9, with 8 bases that match TRBD2. The V and J ends lost 5 bases and 5 bases, in that order; junction bases with no gene match: 3. This CDR3 region has 13 residues. Germline V gene data show CDR1 as SGDLS and CDR2 as YYNGEE. CDR3 protein: CASRSGSHNEQFF. As DNA, the CDR3 is TGTGCCAGCAGAAGCGGGAGTCACAATGAGCAGTTCTTC.

This clonotype has a count of ten or more. The V call is TRBV6-1, the J call TRBJ1-3; the D gene is possibly TRBD1 (5 bases). The ends were cut back, 8 bases at V and 0 bases at J, with 14 bases in the middle. Per the germline V gene, CDR1 is MNHNS and CDR2 is SASEGT. The CDR3 totals 15 residues. The CDR3 loop is CASARQTRSGNTIYF. The DNA of the CDR3 is TGTGCCAGCGCGCGACAGACGCGCTCTGGAAACACCATATATTTT.

This clonotype has at least ten counts. The CDR3 is CASSRLRSTDTQYF. The CDR3 nucleotides are TGTGCCAGCAGCCGACTCAGGAGCACAGATACGCAGTATTTT. The chain carries TRBV14 and TRBJ2-3; D call uncertain. V shed 4 bases and J shed 0 bases, with 8 bases lying between them. Germline lookup yields CDR1 SGHDN and CDR2 FVKESK. This CDR3 spans 14 amino acids.

Worth noting for this clonotype: A much larger clonotype is one base distant, so this may be a read error. This sequence joins TRBV5-1 and TRBJ2-5; 8 bases fit TRBD2. The germline CDR1 and CDR2 sequences are SGHRS and YFSETQ. This CDR3 is built from 13 residues. The CDR3 region is CVSSIGLAETQYF. DNA of the CDR3: TGCGTCAGCAGCATCGGACTAGCAGAGACCCAGTACTTC.

This clonotype was counted a single time. The V and J genes are TRBV20-1 and TRBJ2-7; D is unresolved. The germline gives CDR1 DFQATT, CDR2 SNEGSKA (reference sequence). The CDR3 totals 13 residues. V lost 2 bases to trimming and J lost 0 bases, with 8 bases between them. CDR3 amino acids: CSARMASSYEQYF. In nucleotides, the CDR3 is TGCAGTGCTAGAATGGCGAGCTCCTACGAGCAGTACTTC.

Ten or more counts support this clonotype. The rearrangement links TRBV28 to TRBJ1-2, with TRBD1 matching 8 bases. The CDR3 contains 15 residues. J gave up 8 bases and V 5 bases, and 13 bases lay outside the gene matches. Per germline, CDR1 MDHEN and CDR2 SYDVKM. The CDR3 reads CASSPDQGARKGYTF. CDR3 bases: TGTGCCAGCAGTCCCGATCAGGGGGCGCGGAAGGGCTACACCTTC.